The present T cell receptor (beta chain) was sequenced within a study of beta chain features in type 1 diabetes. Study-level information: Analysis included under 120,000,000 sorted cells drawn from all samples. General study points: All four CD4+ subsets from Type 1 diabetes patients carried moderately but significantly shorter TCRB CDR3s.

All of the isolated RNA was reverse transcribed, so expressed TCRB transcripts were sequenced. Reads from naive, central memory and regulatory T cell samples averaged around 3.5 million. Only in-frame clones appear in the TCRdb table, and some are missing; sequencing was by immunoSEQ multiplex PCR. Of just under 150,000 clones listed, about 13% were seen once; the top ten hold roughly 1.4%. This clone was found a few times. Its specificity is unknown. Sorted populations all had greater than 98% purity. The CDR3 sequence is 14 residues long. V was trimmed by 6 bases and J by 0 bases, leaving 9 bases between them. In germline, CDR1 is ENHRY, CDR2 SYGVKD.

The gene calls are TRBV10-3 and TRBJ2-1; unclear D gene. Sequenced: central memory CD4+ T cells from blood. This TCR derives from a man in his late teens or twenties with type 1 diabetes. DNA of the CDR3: TGTGCCATCAGCGGCGAAAACTCCTACAATGAGCAGTTCTTC. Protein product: CAISGENSYNEQFF.